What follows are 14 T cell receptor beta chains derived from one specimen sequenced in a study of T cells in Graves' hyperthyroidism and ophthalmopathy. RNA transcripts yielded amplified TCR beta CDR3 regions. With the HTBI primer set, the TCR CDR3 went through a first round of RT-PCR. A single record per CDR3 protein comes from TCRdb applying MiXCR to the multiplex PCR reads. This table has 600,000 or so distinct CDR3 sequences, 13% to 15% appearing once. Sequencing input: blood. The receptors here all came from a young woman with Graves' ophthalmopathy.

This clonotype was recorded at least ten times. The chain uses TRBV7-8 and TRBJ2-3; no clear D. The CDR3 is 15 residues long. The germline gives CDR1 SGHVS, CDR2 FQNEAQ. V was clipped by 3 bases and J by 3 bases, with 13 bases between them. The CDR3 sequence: CASSFRAPGTDTQYF. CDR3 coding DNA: TGTGCCAGCAGCTTCCGGGCCCCCGGGACAGATACGCAGTATTTT.

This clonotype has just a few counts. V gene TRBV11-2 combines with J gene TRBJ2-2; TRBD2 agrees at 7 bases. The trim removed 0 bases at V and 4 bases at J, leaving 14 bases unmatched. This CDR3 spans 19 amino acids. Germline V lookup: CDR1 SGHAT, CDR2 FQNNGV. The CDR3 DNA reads TGTGCCAGCAGCTTAGACCCGGGAGGCGGAGGGCCGGGCACCGGGGAGCTGTTTTTT. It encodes CASSLDPGGGGPGTGELFF.

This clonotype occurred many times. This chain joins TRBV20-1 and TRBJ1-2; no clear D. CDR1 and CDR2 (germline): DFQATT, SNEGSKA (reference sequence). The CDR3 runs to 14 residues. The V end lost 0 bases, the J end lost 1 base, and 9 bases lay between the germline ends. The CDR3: CSAREETNNYGYTF. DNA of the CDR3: TGCAGTGCTAGAGAGGAGACAAATAACTATGGCTACACCTTC.

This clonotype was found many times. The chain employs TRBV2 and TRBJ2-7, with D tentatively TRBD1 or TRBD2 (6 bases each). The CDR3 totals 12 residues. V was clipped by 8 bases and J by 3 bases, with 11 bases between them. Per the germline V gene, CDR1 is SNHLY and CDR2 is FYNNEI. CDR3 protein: CASSGGGYEQYF. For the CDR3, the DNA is TGTGCCAGCTCAGGAGGGGGCTACGAGCAGTACTTC.

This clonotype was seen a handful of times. The CDR3 DNA sequence: TGTGCCACCTCGGGGCGGAGGACGTTGTACTACGAGCAGTACTTC. Translating gives CATSGRRTLYYEQYF. The V gene is TRBV6-1, the J gene TRBJ2-7; D possibly uses TRBD1 or TRBD2 (5 bases each). Per the germline V gene, CDR1 is MNHNS and CDR2 is SASEGT. V was trimmed by 10 bases and J by 3 bases, leaving 22 bases between them. This CDR3 has 15 amino acids.

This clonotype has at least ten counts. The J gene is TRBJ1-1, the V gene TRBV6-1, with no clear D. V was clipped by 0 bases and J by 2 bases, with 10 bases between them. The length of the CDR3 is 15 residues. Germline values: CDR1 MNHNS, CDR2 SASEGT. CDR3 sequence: CASSEAEWRNTEAFF. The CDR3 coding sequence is TGTGCCAGCAGTGAAGCGGAGTGGCGAAACACTGAAGCTTTCTTT.

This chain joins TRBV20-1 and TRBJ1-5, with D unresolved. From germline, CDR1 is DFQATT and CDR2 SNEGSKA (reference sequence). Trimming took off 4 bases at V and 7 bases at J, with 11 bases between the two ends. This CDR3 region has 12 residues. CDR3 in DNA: TGCAGTGCTAAAGGCGGAAGGCAGCCCCAGCATTTT. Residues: CSAKGGRQPQHF.

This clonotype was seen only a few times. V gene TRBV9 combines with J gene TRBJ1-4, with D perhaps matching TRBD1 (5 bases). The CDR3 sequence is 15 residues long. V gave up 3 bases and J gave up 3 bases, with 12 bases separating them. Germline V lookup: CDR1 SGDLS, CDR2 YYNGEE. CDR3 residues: CASSAQGRANEKLFF. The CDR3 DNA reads TGTGCCAGCAGCGCCCAAGGCAGGGCTAATGAAAAACTGTTTTTT.

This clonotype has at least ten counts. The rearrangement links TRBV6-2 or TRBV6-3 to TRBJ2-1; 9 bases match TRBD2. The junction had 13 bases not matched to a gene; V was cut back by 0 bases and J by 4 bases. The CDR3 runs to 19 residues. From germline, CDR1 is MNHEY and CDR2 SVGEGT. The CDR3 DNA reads TGTGCCAGCAGTTACTCGATATCTCTCCTAGCGGGATTTTACAATGAGCAGTTCTTC. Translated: CASSYSISLLAGFYNEQFF.

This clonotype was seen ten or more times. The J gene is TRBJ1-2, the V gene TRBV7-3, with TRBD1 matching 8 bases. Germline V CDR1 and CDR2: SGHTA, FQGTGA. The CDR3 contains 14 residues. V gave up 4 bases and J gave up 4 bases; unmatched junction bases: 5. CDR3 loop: CASSSQQGGYGYTF. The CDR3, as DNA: TGTGCCAGCAGCTCCCAACAGGGGGGCTATGGCTACACCTTC.

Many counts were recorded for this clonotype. Here the CDR3 DNA reads TGTGCCAGCGGGTGGAGCCCAGCAGATACGCAGTATTTT. Encoded protein: CASGWSPADTQYF. This rearrangement joins TRBV2 to TRBJ2-3; D is ambiguous. CDR3 length: 13 residues. The germline CDR1 and CDR2 sequences are SNHLY and FYNNEI. V lost 8 bases to trimming and J lost 4 bases, with 13 bases between them.

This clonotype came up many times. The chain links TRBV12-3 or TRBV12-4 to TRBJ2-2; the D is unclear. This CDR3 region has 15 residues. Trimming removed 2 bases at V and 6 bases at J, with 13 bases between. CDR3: CASSLLGSSSGELFF. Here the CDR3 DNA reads TGTGCCAGCAGTTTACTCGGTAGCAGCTCCGGGGAGCTGTTTTTT.

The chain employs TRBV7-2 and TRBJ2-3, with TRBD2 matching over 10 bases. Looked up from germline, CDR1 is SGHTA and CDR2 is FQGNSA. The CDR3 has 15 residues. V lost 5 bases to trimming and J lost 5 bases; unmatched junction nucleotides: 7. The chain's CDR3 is CASSRASGRLDTQYF. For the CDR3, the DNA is TGTGCCAGCAGCCGGGCTAGCGGGAGATTAGATACGCAGTATTTT. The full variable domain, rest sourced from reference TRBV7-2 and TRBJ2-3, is GAGVSQSPSNKVTEKGKDVELRCDPISGHTALYWYRQSLGQGLEFLIYFQGNSAPDKSGLPSDRFSAERTGGSVSTLTIQRTQQEDSAVYLCASSRASGRLDTQYFGPGTRLTVL.

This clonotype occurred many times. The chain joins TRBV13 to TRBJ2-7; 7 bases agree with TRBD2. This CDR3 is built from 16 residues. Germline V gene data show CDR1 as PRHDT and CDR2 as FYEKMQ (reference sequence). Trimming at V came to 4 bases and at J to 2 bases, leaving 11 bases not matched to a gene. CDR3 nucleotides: TGTGCCAGCAGCTCCATGCTAGCGGAGAACCCCTACGAGCAGTACTTC. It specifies CASSSMLAENPYEQYF.